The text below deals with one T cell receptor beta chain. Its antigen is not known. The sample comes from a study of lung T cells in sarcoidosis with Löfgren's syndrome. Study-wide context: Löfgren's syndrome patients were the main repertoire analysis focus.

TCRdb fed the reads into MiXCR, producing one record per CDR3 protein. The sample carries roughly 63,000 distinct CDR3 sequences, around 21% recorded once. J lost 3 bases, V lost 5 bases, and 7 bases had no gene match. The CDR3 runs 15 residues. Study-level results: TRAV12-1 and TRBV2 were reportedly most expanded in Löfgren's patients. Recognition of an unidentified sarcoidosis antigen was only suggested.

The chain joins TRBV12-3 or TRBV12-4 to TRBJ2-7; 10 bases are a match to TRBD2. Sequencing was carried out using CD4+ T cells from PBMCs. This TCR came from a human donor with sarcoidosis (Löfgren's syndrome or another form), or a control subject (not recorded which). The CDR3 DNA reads TGTGCCAGCAGTAAAATAGCGGGAGGCTTCTACGAGCAGTACTTC. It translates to CASSKIAGGFYEQYF.